This TCR beta chain was identified in a study of blood T cell repertoires in COVID-19. In the study overall: There were acute and convalescent COVID-19 samples, and they came from the United States, Italy and Spain. PBMCs, B-cell-depleted T cells, or T cells were the source of the cDNA or gDNA that made up the material.

Per the original methods: It was from reference gene primer amplification that nucleated cell counts were estimated. Using immunoSEQ multiplex PCR, the repertoire was profiled, and TCRdb retains in-frame clones only, with some absent. V, J and clone size are those of that table, while D and trimming were read from the DNA. The data hold around 140,000 clones, with 80% to 90% observed a single time. The CDR3 contains 16 residues. V shed 4 bases, J shed 7 bases, and the junction held 7 bases outside the gene matches. The germline gives CDR1 MNHEY, CDR2 SMNVEV (reference sequence). This TCR came from a man in his fifties or sixties with active or convalescent COVID-19. The chain links TRBV27 to TRBJ1-4; 12 positions agree with TRBD1. The specimen was peripheral blood. CDR3: CASSYRDRGQFEKLFF. DNA of the CDR3: TGTGCCAGCAGTTACCGGGACAGGGGGCAGTTTGAAAAACTGTTTTTT.